This TCR beta chain comes out of a study of cytomegalovirus exposure and HLA in healthy donors. Study-level findings and limits: In an earlier analysis, about 87% or about 30%: the productive usage of most TCR beta V segments.

Germline CDR1 LGHNA, CDR2 YSLEER. Trimming stripped 0 bases from V and 3 bases from J, with 11 bases between. The CDR3 runs to 15 residues. 13 Jbeta primers and 60 Vbeta primers were used for the PCR. The repertoire was sequenced with immunoSEQ multiplex PCR; TCRdb's copy has only in-frame clones and lacks some. There are about 60,000 clones in the sample; 70% occur only once, and approximately 19% lies in the top ten. In its sample, this clone was seen a few times. What it binds is not known. V and J are TRBV4-3 and TRBJ1-2; D is unclear. Sample: PBMCs. The source is a woman aged 60-75 years in good health and CMV-seropositive. The chain's CDR3 is CASSQEGRIDYGYTF. In DNA, the CDR3 is TGCGCCAGCAGCCAAGAGGGCCGAATTGACTATGGCTACACCTTC.